Below, 25 T cell receptor beta chains from the same sample are listed, as sequenced in a study of blood T cell repertoires in COVID-19. Clones were read by immunoSEQ multiplex PCR, and TCRdb kept only the in-frame ones, dropping some. The sample has under 300,000 clones; around nine tenths are singletons. The specimen sequenced was peripheral blood. The receptors were gathered from a woman in her sixties or seventies with active or convalescent COVID-19.

The chain employs TRBV29-1 and TRBJ1-1, with 8 positions matching TRBD1. This CDR3 has 16 residues. The V gene's germline CDR1 is SQVTM and CDR2 ANQGSEA. J was trimmed by 0 bases and V by 8 bases; bases with no gene match: 14. The CDR3 DNA is TGCAGCACCCACAGGGGGTCTGCTCTGATGAACACTGAAGCTTTCTTT. Translation: CSTHRGSALMNTEAFF.

V usage is TRBV7-8 and J usage is TRBJ1-2; D uncertain. This CDR3 region has 15 residues. Germline V CDR1 and CDR2: SGHVS, FQNEAQ. The V gene lost 1 base and the J gene lost 4 bases, with 13 bases spanning the gap. The CDR3 reads CASSLVNEPIYGYTF. The CDR3 coding sequence is TGTGCCAGCAGCTTAGTCAACGAGCCAATCTATGGCTACACCTTC.

V is TRBV4-1 and J is TRBJ1-4, with D uncertain. Germline lookup yields CDR1 MGHRA and CDR2 YSYEKL. CDR3 size: 15 residues. V was clipped by 4 bases and J by 8 bases, with 17 bases between them. CDR3 in amino acids: CASSPPGLAKEKLFF. The CDR3 DNA reads TGCGCCAGCAGCCCTCCGGGCCTAGCCAAGGAAAAACTGTTTTTT.

The gene calls are TRBV7-8 and TRBJ1-2; 7 bases are shared with TRBD1. There are 15 residues in the CDR3. Looked up from germline, CDR1 is SGHVS and CDR2 is FQNEAQ. V lost 4 bases, J lost 5 bases, and 10 bases stayed unmatched. This chain's CDR3 is CASSSTGVLGYGYTF. CDR3 nucleotide sequence: TGTGCCAGCAGCTCCACAGGGGTGTTAGGGTATGGCTACACCTTC.

This clone was detected only once. J is TRBJ2-7 and V is TRBV9; possibly TRBD2 for D (6 bases). Trimming cost V 1 base and J 0 bases, with 11 bases left between them. CDR1 is SGDLS, CDR2 YYNGEE, per germline. The CDR3 is 15 residues long. The CDR3 DNA reads TGTGCCAGCAGCGTATTGGCGGGGCCCTCCTACGAGCAGTACTTC. This sequence encodes CASSVLAGPSYEQYF. The full variable domain, rest sourced from reference TRBV9 and TRBJ2-7, is DSGVTQTPKHLITATGQRVTLRCSPRSGDLSVYWYQQSLDQGLQFLIQYYNGEERAKGNILERFSAQQFPDLHSELNLSSLELGDSALYFCASSVLAGPSYEQYFGPGTRLTVT.

The genes are TRBV28 and TRBJ1-4, with 7 bases lining up with TRBD1. The V gene's germline CDR1 is MDHEN and CDR2 SYDVKM. Trimming removed 5 bases from V and 2 bases from J; junction bases left unmatched: 5. The CDR3 totals 15 residues. The CDR3 spells CASSPVRGTNEKLFF. CDR3 coding DNA: TGTGCCAGCAGTCCCGTCAGGGGGACTAATGAAAAACTGTTTTTT.

The chain couples TRBV10-3 to TRBJ1-1; 8 bases align to TRBD1. V gave up 7 bases and J gave up 6 bases; unmatched junction bases: 7. The CDR3 runs 13 residues. Looked up from germline, CDR1 is ENHRY and CDR2 is SYGVKD. CDR3 residues: CAITTGGGAEAFF. DNA for the CDR3: TGTGCCATCACCACAGGGGGGGGAGCTGAAGCTTTCTTT.

This chain joins TRBV5-8 and TRBJ2-3; no definite D call. With 1 base removed from V and 5 bases from J, the gap between germline ends came to 11 bases. Germline CDR1 reads SGHTS; CDR2 reads YDEGEE. The length of the CDR3 is 14 residues. CDR3 sequence (DNA): TGTGCCAGCAGCTTGCGCAGGTCACGAGATACGCAGTATTTT. Encoded protein: CASSLRRSRDTQYF. Drawing the rest from reference TRBV5-8 and TRBJ2-3, the complete variable domain is EAGVTQSPTHLIKTRGQQATLRCSPISGHTSVYWYQQALGLGLQFLLWYDEGEERNRGNFPPRFSGRQFPNYSSELNVNALELEDSALYLCASSLRRSRDTQYFGPGTRLTVL.

The chain joins TRBV6-5 to TRBJ1-2, with 7 positions matching TRBD1. Germline-derived CDR1 and CDR2 are MNHEY and SVGAGI. Trimming removed 2 bases from V and 3 bases from J; junction bases left unmatched: 9. The length of the CDR3 is 16 residues. The DNA for the CDR3 is TGTGCCAGCAGTTACCCTCGTACAGGGGTAGACTATGGCTACACCTTC. Encoded protein: CASSYPRTGVDYGYTF.

With respect to this clone: The sample has other DNA sequences that encode this CDR3 too. The gene calls are TRBV18 and TRBJ1-2; D not certain. Germline assignment: CDR1 KGHSH and CDR2 LQKENI. Trimming took off 2 bases at V and 1 base at J, with 5 bases between the two ends. This CDR3 is 13 amino acids long. Here the CDR3 DNA reads TGTGCCAGCTCACCAGAGAGTAACTATGGCTACACCTTC. This gives the protein CASSPESNYGYTF.

This chain uses TRBV11-2 with TRBJ1-4; no definite D call. The CDR3 has 11 residues. CDR1 is SGHAT, CDR2 FQNNGV, per germline. V lost 5 bases to trimming and J lost 5 bases, with 3 bases between them. CDR3 DNA sequence: TGTGCCAGCAGCCTCAATGAAAAACTGTTTTTT. Translated, it gives CASSLNEKLFF.

V gene TRBV6-1 combines with J gene TRBJ2-7; TRBD1 matches 7 bases. CDR1 MNHNS and CDR2 SASEGT come from the germline V gene. CDR3 length: 11 amino acids. J was trimmed by 3 bases and V by 10 bases; bases with no gene match: 3. CDR3 DNA sequence: TGTGCCACGGGACAGATCTACGAGCAGTACTTC. This translates into CATGQIYEQYF.

The chain couples TRBV24-1 to TRBJ2-3; weak D call: TRBD1 (6 bases). V was clipped by 3 bases and J by 7 bases, with 16 bases between them. The CDR3 length is 15 residues. The germline V gene has CDR1 KGHDR and CDR2 SFDVKD. The CDR3 region has the DNA TGTGCCACCAGTGATGGGCTGGACAGTACCTATACGCAGTATTTT. This gives the protein CATSDGLDSTYTQYF.

The chain links TRBV3-1 (or the pseudogene TRBV3-2) to TRBJ2-1; possible D gene TRBD2, 5 bases. The V gene's germline CDR1 is LGHDT and CDR2 YNNKEL (reference sequence). The CDR3 loop spans 13 amino acids. Trimming took 1 base from V and 9 from J, leaving 10 bases between them. The CDR3 protein is CASSQVRAGEQFF. The CDR3 DNA is TGTGCCAGCAGCCAAGTAAGGGCGGGTGAGCAGTTCTTC.

The CDR3 spells CASSVTGPPNTEAFF. The CDR3 region has the DNA TGTGCCAGCAGCGTGACAGGGCCGCCGAACACTGAAGCTTTCTTT. The chain recombines TRBV5-5 with TRBJ1-1, with 7 nucleotides matching TRBD1. CDR1 and CDR2 (germline): SGHKS, YYEKEE (reference sequence). The CDR3 covers 15 residues. With 4 bases clipped from V and 1 base from J, the junction kept 7 bases outside the gene matches.

V gene TRBV11-3 combines with J gene TRBJ2-7; maybe TRBD2 (5 bases). Germline lookup yields CDR1 SGHNT and CDR2 YENEEA. The CDR3 loop spans 14 amino acids. The ends were cut back, 4 bases at V and 6 bases at J, with 16 bases in the middle. CDR3 sequence: CASSSPGLFGEQYF. CDR3 coding DNA: TGTGCCAGCAGCTCCCCGGGGTTGTTCGGCGAGCAGTACTTC.

The chain has TRBV5-5 and TRBJ2-5, with TRBD2 matching 7 bases. V dropped 0 bases and J dropped 5; count of bases not matched to a gene: 10. Germline V lookup: CDR1 SGHKS, CDR2 YYEKEE (reference sequence). This CDR3 has 16 residues. The CDR3 DNA is TGTGCCAGCAGCTTGGCCCGGGGGGTAGTAGGTGAGACCCAGTACTTC. Its protein is CASSLARGVVGETQYF.

The chain combines TRBV19 with TRBJ2-1; tentatively, D is TRBD2 (7 bases). Trimming left V 7 bases short and J 6 bases short, with 16 bases between. In germline, CDR1 is LNHDA, CDR2 SQIVND (reference sequence). The CDR3 runs 14 residues. The CDR3 protein is CASTGGLFGNEQFF. The DNA of the CDR3 is TGTGCCAGTACGGGGGGCCTGTTTGGCAATGAGCAGTTCTTC.

This clone was counted only a few times. The chain employs TRBV20-1 and TRBJ1-1, with unresolved D. V was pared by 3 bases and J by 0 bases, with 8 bases between. The V gene's germline CDR1 is DFQATT and CDR2 SNEGSKA (reference sequence). The CDR3 spans 13 residues. The CDR3 loop is CSASIVMNTEAFF. The CDR3 DNA is TGCAGTGCTAGTATAGTAATGAACACTGAAGCTTTCTTT.

This clone was observed once. The V and J genes are TRBV18 and TRBJ2-3; 10 nucleotides line up with TRBD1. The CDR3 consists of 14 residues. Germline V gene sequence: CDR1 KGHSH, CDR2 LQKENI. The V segment lost 3 bases and the J segment 4 bases; nucleotides outside the gene matches: 1. The CDR3 DNA reads TGTGCCAGCTCACCCGGGACAGGGGCAGATACGCAGTATTTT. This gives the protein CASSPGTGADTQYF.

The V gene is TRBV4-1, the J gene TRBJ1-2, with a tentative D call TRBD1 (5 bases). V shed 1 base and J shed 8 bases, with 11 bases lying between them. Germline CDR1 MGHRA, CDR2 YSYEKL. This CDR3 has 13 amino acids. CDR3: CASSQGRGLGYTF. CDR3 nucleotides: TGCGCCAGCAGCCAAGGGAGGGGTTTAGGCTACACCTTC.

This CDR3 reads CASSPHSGQGIYEQYF. As DNA, the CDR3 is TGTGCCAGTAGTCCGCATTCTGGACAGGGTATTTACGAGCAGTACTTC. The J gene is TRBJ2-7, the V gene TRBV19; 8 nucleotides align to TRBD1. The CDR3 extends over 16 amino acids. The junction had 13 bases not matched to a gene; V was cut back by 5 bases and J by 4 bases. CDR1 and CDR2 from the germline V gene are LNHDA and SQIVND (reference sequence).

In the case of this clone: Other nucleotide sequences in the sample specify the same CDR3. The V call is TRBV18, the J call TRBJ1-5, with 8 positions matching TRBD1. Germline assignment: CDR1 KGHSH and CDR2 LQKENI. The CDR3 consists of 14 residues. J gave up 2 bases and V 3 bases, and 0 bases lay outside the gene matches. CDR3 sequence reads: CASSPTGGNQPQHF. The DNA of the CDR3 is TGTGCCAGCTCACCGACAGGGGGCAATCAGCCCCAGCATTTT.

The chain carries TRBV4-1 and TRBJ2-5, with D maybe TRBD2 (7 bases). Germline lookup yields CDR1 MGHRA and CDR2 YSYEKL. This CDR3 has 18 amino acids. V lost 5 bases and J lost 5, with 27 bases in between. The CDR3 here is CASSGLTLGGGAGETQYF. The CDR3 nucleotides are TGCGCCAGCAGCGGCCTGACCTTGGGCGGGGGCGCGGGGGAGACCCAGTACTTC.

This clone has just one count. V usage is TRBV18 and J usage is TRBJ1-2; D perhaps matches TRBD1 (6 bases). The CDR3 consists of 15 residues. Germline CDR1 reads KGHSH; CDR2 reads LQKENI. V was shortened by 4 bases and J by 6 bases, with 18 bases between the two germline ends. Here the CDR3 DNA reads TGTGCCAGCTCACGTACCTATAAGGACAGTAATGGCTACACCTTC. This sequence encodes CASSRTYKDSNGYTF. The whole variable domain, filled in from reference TRBV18 and TRBJ1-2, reads NAGVMQNPRHLVRRRGQEARLRCSPMKGHSHVYWYRQLPEEGLKFMVYLQKENIIDESGMPKERFSAEFPKEGPSILRIQQVVRGDSAAYFCASSRTYKDSNGYTFGSGTRLTVV.